These 11 T cell receptor beta chains were sequenced from one sample in a study of blood T cell repertoires in COVID-19 (TCRdb year 2020). To prepare the library, the immunoSEQ multiplex PCR assay was applied. TCRdb provides this immuneACCESS table in a form limited to in-frame rearrangements. Some clones are lacking; in checked studies, under half of them reflect an unresolved V gene, and why the rest are absent is not known. The sample profile shows 250,000 to 350,000 clones; 86% of them were found once. Of the sample, around 1.7% is held by the ten largest clones. The sequenced material came from peripheral blood. These receptors were taken from a woman in her forties or fifties with acute or convalescent COVID-19.

This clone was recorded only once. The chain has TRBV7-3 and TRBJ2-1; 8 bases match TRBD1. Germline-derived CDR1 and CDR2 are SGHTA and FQGTGA. V gave up 4 bases and J gave up 12 bases; unmatched junction bases: 14. This CDR3 is built from 15 residues. The CDR3 coding sequence is TGTGCCAGCAGCTCCGGGACAGGAGCCTCCACTGGGCAGTTCTTC. This translates into CASSSGTGASTGQFF.

This rearrangement joins TRBV30 to TRBJ2-5; TRBD2 agrees at 8 bases. This CDR3 is built from 15 residues. V gave up 4 bases and J gave up 5 bases; unmatched junction bases: 12. The germline CDR1 and CDR2 sequences are GTSNPN and SVGIG (reference sequence). CDR3 bases: TGTGCCTGGAATACGGTGGCGGGAGGTCGGGAGACCCAGTACTTC. This translates into CAWNTVAGGRETQYF.

This clone was recorded once. The genes are TRBV6-2 or TRBV6-3 and TRBJ2-3; possible D gene TRBD2, 6 bases. Trimming cost V 3 bases and J 2 bases, with 15 bases left between them. The CDR3 consists of 16 residues. Germline loops: CDR1 MNHEY, CDR2 SVGEGT. Written as DNA, the CDR3 is TGTGCCAGCAGTTATCTCCTCGGGGGAGCCACAGATACGCAGTATTTT. Translation: CASSYLLGGATDTQYF.

The gene calls are TRBV27 and TRBJ2-7; possibly TRBD2 for D (5 bases). The CDR3 consists of 14 residues. Germline V gene lookup returns CDR1 MNHEY and CDR2 SMNVEV (reference sequence). With 7 bases removed from V and 5 bases from J, the gap between germline ends came to 18 bases. The CDR3: CASKRDHSGDEQYF. The CDR3 DNA follows: TGTGCCAGCAAGAGAGACCACAGCGGAGACGAGCAGTACTTC.

The V gene is TRBV6-6, the J gene TRBJ2-1, with 8 bases lining up with TRBD2. V lost 6 bases and J lost 8; bases outside the gene matches: 6. Per the germline V gene, CDR1 is MNHNY and CDR2 is SVGAGI (reference sequence). This CDR3 is 13 amino acids long. The CDR3 DNA follows: TGTGCCAGCAGGACTAGCGCCGGGGATGAGCAGTTCTTC. Its translation is CASRTSAGDEQFF.

The chain carries TRBV24-1 and TRBJ1-5; weak D call: TRBD1 (5 bases). The germline CDR1 and CDR2 sequences are KGHDR and SFDVKD. The CDR3 length is 14 residues. V gave up 4 bases and J gave up 6 bases, with 12 bases separating them. The CDR3 sequence is CATSDSRGGQPQHF. The CDR3 nucleotides read TGTGCCACCAGTGACAGTAGGGGAGGTCAGCCCCAGCATTTT.

The chain combines TRBV18 with TRBJ1-1, with D hard to call. Germline values: CDR1 KGHSH, CDR2 LQKENI. The V end was cut by 2 bases, the J end by 6 bases, with 7 bases between. CDR3 length: 12 amino acids. Written as DNA, the CDR3 is TGTGCCAGCTCACCAAGAACAGCTGAAGCTTTCTTT. Translation: CASSPRTAEAFF.

V and J are TRBV10-3 and TRBJ2-1, with 10 nucleotides matching TRBD1. Germline trimming cut 8 bases from V and 4 bases from J; bases unmatched to any gene: 11. CDR3 length: 16 amino acids. The V gene's germline CDR1 is ENHRY and CDR2 SYGVKD. CDR3 bases: TGTGCCATCCTCGGGGACGGACAGGGGGATTACAATGAGCAGTTCTTC. Translated, it gives CAILGDGQGDYNEQFF.

The chain joins TRBV28 to TRBJ2-7; 8 nucleotides agree with TRBD2. CDR3 length: 14 residues. Germline CDR1 is MDHEN and CDR2 is SYDVKM. The V and J ends lost 4 bases and 4 bases, in that order; junction bases with no gene match: 6. The DNA of the CDR3 is TGTGCCAGCAGTTCGATAGCGGGACGGTACGAGCAGTACTTC. Translating gives CASSSIAGRYEQYF.

This clone has just one count. The V and J genes are TRBV25-1 and TRBJ2-7; possibly TRBD1 for D (5 bases). The CDR3 length is 12 residues. The germline CDR1 and CDR2 sequences are MGHDK and SYGVNS. Trimming took 2 bases from V and 9 from J, leaving 11 bases between them. The CDR3 bases are TGTGCCAGCAGTGAAGGACAAGAAGCGCAGTACTTC. Translation: CASSEGQEAQYF.

The table lists this clone with a count of one. The rearrangement joins TRBV4-1 to TRBJ2-2; 7 positions match TRBD2. Germline CDR1 MGHRA, CDR2 YSYEKL. CDR3 size: 18 residues. The V segment lost 6 bases and the J segment 0 bases; nucleotides outside the gene matches: 13. The CDR3, as DNA: TGCGCCAGCAGGGGTACAGCGGGATTTATCGCGAACACCGGGGAGCTGTTTTTT. The encoded protein is CASRGTAGFIANTGELFF.